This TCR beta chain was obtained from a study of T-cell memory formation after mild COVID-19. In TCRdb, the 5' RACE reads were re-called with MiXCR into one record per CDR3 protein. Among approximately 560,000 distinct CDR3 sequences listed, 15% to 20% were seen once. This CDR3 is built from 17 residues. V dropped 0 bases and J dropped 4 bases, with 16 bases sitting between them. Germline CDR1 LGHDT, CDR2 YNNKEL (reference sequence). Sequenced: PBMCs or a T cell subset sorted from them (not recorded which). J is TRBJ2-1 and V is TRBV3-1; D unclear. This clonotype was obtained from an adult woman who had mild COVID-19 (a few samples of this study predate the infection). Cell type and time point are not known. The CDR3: CASSQDTWGDSYNEQFF. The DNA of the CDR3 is TGTGCCAGCAGCCAAGATACGTGGGGTGATTCATACAATGAGCAGTTCTTC.